These T cell receptor beta chains were read from a single sample in a study of OX40 agonist ivuxolimab in advanced cancers. This table comes from immunoSEQ multiplex PCR, and its TCRdb copy is limited to in-frame clones, with some not included. The sample carries tens of thousands of clones, 85% to 90% recorded once. This sample comprised CD4+ or CD8+ T cells sorted from blood, obtained in a trial of the OX40 agonist ivuxolimab. The receptor source for this set is an adult with an advanced solid tumor such as melanoma, head and neck, liver or kidney cancer. CDR3s include the opening cysteine and the closing phenylalanine or tryptophan. The D gene is left open where the match is weak. Size is omitted from some rows. Given values are once, few, many or a class for expanded clones.

TRBJ2-3 | TRBV19 | . | . | TGTGCCAGTAGTAACCCCGGGTCATCGATCTTGGGAGATACGCAGTATTTT | CASSNPGSSILGDTQYF
TRBJ2-1 | TRBV2 | . | TRBD2 | TGTGCCAGCAGTCCAGTACTAGCGGGAGGTGGTGAGCAGTTCTTC | CASSPVLAGGGEQFF
TRBJ1-3 | TRBV4-3 | . | . | TGCGCCAGCAGCCAAGTATCGGCTTATGGGGCAGGGGGAAACACCATATATTTT | CASSQVSAYGAGGNTIYF
TRBJ1-5 | TRBV11-2 | . | . | TGTGCCAGCAGCCCCGTGGGGGGCAATCAGCCCCAGCATTTT | CASSPVGGNQPQHF
TRBJ1-2 | TRBV19 | . | . | TGTGCCAGTAGTATTGGCGGCTACACCTTC | CASSIGGYTF
TRBJ1-2 | TRBV6-1 | . | TRBD1 | TGTGCCAGCAGTGATTCAGGGGGCAGGGAGAACTATGGCTACACCTTC | CASSDSGGRENYGYTF
TRBJ1-1 | TRBV5-1 | . | . | TGCGCCAGCAGCCCCCATATGACGAACACTGAAGCTTTCTTT | CASSPHMTNTEAFF
TRBJ2-7 | TRBV4-3 | . | TRBD1 | TGCGCCAGCAGCCAAGATGAAAGGGGGCCCTACGAGCAGTACTTC | CASSQDERGPYEQYF
TRBJ1-2 | TRBV5-4 | medium-sized | . | TGTGCCAGCAGCGAACTACAGGGATACTATGGCTACACCTTC | CASSELQGYYGYTF
TRBJ2-7 | TRBV4-1 | . | . | TGCGCCAGCAGCCGAGGTTGGACCCCGAGCTCCTACGAGCAGTACTTC | CASSRGWTPSSYEQYF
TRBJ2-1 | TRBV5-1 | . | TRBD2 | TGCGCCAGCAGCTCTAGCGGGGGAGTCCGGAATGAGCAGTTCTTC | CASSSSGGVRNEQFF
TRBJ1-3 | TRBV4-1 | . | . | TGCGCCAGCAGCCAAGTGGAGGGAAACACCATATATTTT | CASSQVEGNTIYF
TRBJ1-2 | TRBV6-1 | . | . | TGTGCCAGCAGTGAAGCGGCAGCCTATGGCTACACCTTC | CASSEAAAYGYTF
TRBJ2-1 | TRBV4-1 | . | TRBD1 | TGCGCCAGCAGCGCTGGACAGGGCCCCGTGGATGAGCAGTTCTTC | CASSAGQGPVDEQFF
TRBJ2-1 | TRBV7-9 | . | . | TGTGCCAGCAGCTTATCCCCCCAGGGTTCCGCTTACAATGAGCAGTTCTTC | CASSLSPQGSAYNEQFF
TRBJ2-1 | TRBV13 | . | TRBD2 | TGTGCCAGCAGCTTAGTCCCAGCGGGAGGGCCACAAGAGCAGTTCTTC | CASSLVPAGGPQEQFF
TRBJ1-1 | TRBV7-6 | . | . | TGTGCCAGCAGCTTAGGAGGGGGAGGGGTAAGGACTGAAGCTTTCTTT | CASSLGGGGVRTEAFF
TRBJ2-2 | TRBV7-3 | . | TRBD1 | TGTGCCAGCAGCTTATCGGGACAGGGGGGAACCGGGGAGCTGTTTTTT | CASSLSGQGGTGELFF
TRBJ2-3 | TRBV6-1 | . | . | TGTGCCAGCAGTGGTAGAGGGTGGGGCGTCACGGACACAGATACGCAGTATTTT | CASSGRGWGVTDTDTQYF
TRBJ2-7 | TRBV5-1 | . | . | TGCGCCAGCAGCTTGGATGTAGGAGGAAGGAAGCAGTACTTC | CASSLDVGGRKQYF
TRBJ2-7 | TRBV9 | . | TRBD1 | TGTGCCAGCAGCCCTAACAGGGGGCCCTACGAGCAGTACTTC | CASSPNRGPYEQYF
TRBJ1-2 | TRBV7-9 | . | TRBD1 | TGTGCCAGCAGCTTTGGACAGGAGGGTGGCTACACCTTC | CASSFGQEGGYTF
TRBJ1-6 | TRBV18 | . | . | TGTGCCAGCTCACCTCCTGGACATTCGGGGGATTCACCCCTCCACTTT | CASSPPGHSGDSPLHF
TRBJ2-1 | TRBV15 | . | TRBD1 | TGTGCCACCAGCAGACTCGGACAGGGCGGGTACAATGAGCAGTTCTTC | CATSRLGQGGYNEQFF
TRBJ2-2 | TRBV4-1 | . | TRBD2 | TGCGCCAGCAGCCAGGGGGGGATTAACACCGGGGAGCTGTTTTTT | CASSQGGINTGELFF
TRBJ1-1 | TRBV29-1 | few | . | TGCAGCGTTGGCCATAACACTGAAGCTTTCTTT | CSVGHNTEAFF
TRBJ2-3 | TRBV19 | . | . | TGTGCCAGTAGTATAGTAACCGACAGGCCCGTCACAGATACGCAGTATTTT | CASSIVTDRPVTDTQYF
TRBJ2-1 | TRBV9 | . | . | TGTGCCAGCAGCGTAGGGACGGAAAATGAGCAGTTCTTC | CASSVGTENEQFF
TRBJ2-4 | TRBV16 | . | TRBD2 | TGTGCCAGCAGCCCGTCGGGACTATTGATCAAAAACATTCAGTACTTC | CASSPSGLLIKNIQYF
TRBJ2-7 | TRBV4-1 | . | TRBD1 | TGCGCCAGCAGCCAAGATCGACAGGGCAGGGAGCAGTACTTC | CASSQDRQGREQYF
TRBJ2-7 | TRBV29-1 | few | TRBD1 | TGCAGCGTTGTCGGCAGGGGGCACTACGAGCAGTACTTC | CSVVGRGHYEQYF
TRBJ2-7 | TRBV5-5 | . | TRBD1 | TGTGCCAGCAGCTTATATCGGGACAGGGCCTACGAGCAGTACTTC | CASSLYRDRAYEQYF
TRBJ1-6 | TRBV2 | . | . | TGTGCCAGCAGGAAGGGAGGGGAGTATAATTCACCCCTCCACTTT | CASRKGGEYNSPLHF
TRBJ2-2 | TRBV7-2 | . | . | TGTGCCAGCAGCTCATTCCGTGGGGGGACCGGGGAGCTGTTTTTT | CASSSFRGGTGELFF
TRBJ1-5 | TRBV6-5 | . | . | TGTGCCAGTACCAGGGATAGCAATCAGCCCCAGCATTTT | CASTRDSNQPQHF
TRBJ1-1 | TRBV4-3 | . | . | TGCGCCAGCAGCCAAGACCTGGGCTGGCAAAACACTGAAGCTTTCTTT | CASSQDLGWQNTEAFF
TRBJ1-1 | TRBV5-4 | once | TRBD1 | TGTGCCAGCAGGGCGGGGGGACAGAGCATGAACACTGAAGCTTTCTTT | CASRAGGQSMNTEAFF
TRBJ2-1 | TRBV28 | once | . | TGTGCCAGGAGTAGGGGGGTTGCGGGCCACAATGAGCAGTTCTTC | CARSRGVAGHNEQFF
TRBJ1-5 | TRBV30 | . | . | TGTGCCTGGAACCTGGGGGATCCGGGTCAGCCCCAGCATTTT | CAWNLGDPGQPQHF
TRBJ1-1 | TRBV5-1 | . | TRBD1 | TGCGCCAGCAGCTTCACAGGGGACACGACTGAAGCTTTCTTT | CASSFTGDTTEAFF
TRBJ2-1 | TRBV2 | . | TRBD2 | TGTGCCAGCAGTGAAGCAGGGCTAGCGGGGGAGGGTCAGTTCTTC | CASSEAGLAGEGQFF
TRBJ1-1 | TRBV7-3 | . | TRBD1 | TGTGCCAGCAGCGACGGACAGGGGGCACGAACTGAAGCTTTCTTT | CASSDGQGARTEAFF
TRBJ2-1 | TRBV28 | . | . | TGTGCCAGCAACGGGAGAATACCCAATGAGCAGTTCTTC | CASNGRIPNEQFF
TRBJ2-5 | TRBV10-1 | once | . | TGCGCCAGCAGTGTGCAGGGAGGCTCAAGCACCCAGTACTTC | CASSVQGGSSTQYF
TRBJ1-2 | TRBV4-3 | . | . | TGCGCCAGCAGCCAAGATCCAGGGACTGGGCAAGGCTACACCTTC | CASSQDPGTGQGYTF
TRBJ2-5 | TRBV15 | . | . | TGTGCCACCAGCAGAGCCCCACGAGGGGGGCGGGAGACCCAGTACTTC | CATSRAPRGGRETQYF
TRBJ2-7 | TRBV7-2 | . | TRBD2 | TGTGCCAGCAGCCCCGGACTAGCAGGCGGCGAGCAGTACTTC | CASSPGLAGGEQYF
TRBJ1-1 | TRBV5-1 | . | . | TGCGCCAGCAGCTTGTACGGTCTTGAAGCTTTCTTT | CASSLYGLEAFF
TRBJ2-7 | TRBV6-5 | . | . | TGTGCCAGCAGTTACATGCGTGCGGACTACGAGCAGTACTTC | CASSYMRADYEQYF
TRBJ2-3 | TRBV20-1 | . | . | TGCCACCCTTCCACAGATACGCAGTATTTT | CHPSTDTQYF
TRBJ1-2 | TRBV5-6 | once | . | TGTGCCAGCAGCCCACTACCCCGGGGCTATGGCTACACCTTC | CASSPLPRGYGYTF
TRBJ2-1 | TRBV21-1 | . | . | TGTGCCAGCAGCTGGACGCCGAAACGAAGCCATCCCCATGAGCAGTTCTTC | CASSWTPKRSHPHEQFF
TRBJ2-3 | TRBV19 | . | . | TGTGCCAGTAGTATGGGACAAGATACGCAGTATTTT | CASSMGQDTQYF
TRBJ1-1 | TRBV5-6 | . | . | TGTGCCAGCAGCTTGCCCGATGGGACTGAAGCTTTCTTT | CASSLPDGTEAFF
TRBJ2-3 | TRBV11-2 | . | . | TGTGCCAGCAGCTTATGGACTACCACAGATACGCAGTATTTT | CASSLWTTTDTQYF
TRBJ2-7 | TRBV6-5 | once | . | TGTGCCAGCAGGACACCCTCGGAGCAACGCGAGCAGTACTTC | CASRTPSEQREQYF
TRBJ1-1 | TRBV14 | . | . | TGTGCCAGCAGATCAGGCGGGGTCGTCACTGAAGCTTTCTTT | CASRSGGVVTEAFF
TRBJ2-1 | TRBV5-1 | few | . | TGCGCCAGCAGCTTGCAGGGGGGGAATGAGCAGTTCTTC | CASSLQGGNEQFF